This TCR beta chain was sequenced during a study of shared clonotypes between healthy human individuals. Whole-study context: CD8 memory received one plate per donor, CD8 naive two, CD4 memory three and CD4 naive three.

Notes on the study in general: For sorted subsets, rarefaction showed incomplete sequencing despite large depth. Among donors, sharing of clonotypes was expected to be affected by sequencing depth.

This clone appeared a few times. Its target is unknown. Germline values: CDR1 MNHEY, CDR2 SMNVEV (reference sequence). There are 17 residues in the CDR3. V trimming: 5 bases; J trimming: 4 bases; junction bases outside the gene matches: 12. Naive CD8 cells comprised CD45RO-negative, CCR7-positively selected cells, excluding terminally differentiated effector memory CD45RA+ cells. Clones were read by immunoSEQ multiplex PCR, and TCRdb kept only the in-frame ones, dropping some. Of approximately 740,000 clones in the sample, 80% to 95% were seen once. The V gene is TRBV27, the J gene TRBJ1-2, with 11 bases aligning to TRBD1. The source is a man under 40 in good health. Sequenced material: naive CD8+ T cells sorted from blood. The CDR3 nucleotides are TGTGCCAGCAGTCCACTCCCCGGGACAGGGGGAACCTATGGCTACACCTTC. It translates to CASSPLPGTGGTYGYTF.